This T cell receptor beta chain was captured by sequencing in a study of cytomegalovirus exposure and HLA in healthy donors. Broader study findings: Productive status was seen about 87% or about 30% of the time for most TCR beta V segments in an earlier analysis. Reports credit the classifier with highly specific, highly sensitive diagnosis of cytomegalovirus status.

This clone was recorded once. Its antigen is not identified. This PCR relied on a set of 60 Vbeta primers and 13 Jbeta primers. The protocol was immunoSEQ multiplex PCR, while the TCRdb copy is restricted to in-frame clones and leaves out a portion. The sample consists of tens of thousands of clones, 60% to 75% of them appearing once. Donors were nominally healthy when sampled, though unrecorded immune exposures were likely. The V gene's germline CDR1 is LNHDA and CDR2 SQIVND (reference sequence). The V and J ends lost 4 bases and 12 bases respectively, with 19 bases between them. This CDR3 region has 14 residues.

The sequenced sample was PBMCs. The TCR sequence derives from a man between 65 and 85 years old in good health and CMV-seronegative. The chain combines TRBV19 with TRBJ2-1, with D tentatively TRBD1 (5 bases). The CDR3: CASSRGSPTTWQFF. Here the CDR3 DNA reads TGTGCCAGTAGTAGGGGCAGCCCTACGACCTGGCAGTTCTTC.